The 28 T cell receptor beta chains below were found in one sample sequenced in a study of neurological immune-mediated disorders. From the 5' RACE reads, TCRdb called clonotypes with MiXCR, one entry per CDR3 protein. The sample records 65,000 to 80,000 distinct CDR3 sequences, approximately 17% being singletons. Material: PBMCs. Every receptor here comes from a woman aged 40 to 55 in good health.

This clonotype has ten or more counts. The V call is TRBV12-3 or TRBV12-4, the J call TRBJ2-1; D remains ambiguous. The CDR3 has 14 amino acids. Trimming shortened V by 2 bases and J by 9 bases, and 14 bases separated the two germline ends. The CDR3 here is CASSLRFQPSEQFF. The CDR3 DNA reads TGTGCCAGCAGTTTAAGGTTTCAGCCATCTGAGCAGTTCTTC.

The rearrangement joins TRBV5-1 to TRBJ2-7; the match to TRBD2 covers 8 bases. The ends lost 1 base at V and 3 bases at J; junction bases unmatched: 6. Germline V lookup: CDR1 SGHRS, CDR2 YFSETQ. CDR3 size: 15 residues. This CDR3 is CASSLSTAGGYEQYF. In DNA, the CDR3 is TGCGCCAGCAGCTTGTCGACCGCGGGGGGCTACGAGCAGTACTTC.

This clonotype was seen many times. This chain's CDR3 is CSATYRTANYGYTF. The CDR3 DNA follows: TGCAGTGCTACCTATCGTACAGCTAACTATGGCTACACCTTC. The chain uses TRBV20-1 and TRBJ1-2, with D unresolved. V dropped 4 bases and J dropped 0 bases, with 12 bases sitting between them. In germline, CDR1 is DFQATT, CDR2 SNEGSKA (reference sequence). This CDR3 spans 14 amino acids.

The rearrangement uses TRBV20-1 and TRBJ1-5; tentative D call: TRBD1 (5 bases). Germline assignment: CDR1 DFQATT and CDR2 SNEGSKA (reference sequence). CDR3 length: 16 amino acids. Trimming took off 0 bases at V and 1 base at J, with 13 bases between the two ends. The DNA for the CDR3 is TGCAGTGCTAGAGATGCCAGGGATCAAAGCAATCAGCCCCAGCATTTT. The encoded protein is CSARDARDQSNQPQHF.

This clonotype was detected many times. The rearrangement joins TRBV2 to TRBJ1-2; tentatively, D is TRBD1 (5 bases). CDR1 and CDR2 (germline): SNHLY, FYNNEI. The CDR3 runs 12 residues. Trimming took off 6 bases at V and 8 bases at J, with 13 bases between the two ends. DNA for the CDR3: TGTGCCAGCAGGGGGGATGGGAGGGGCTACACCTTC. It is translated as CASRGDGRGYTF.

The chain couples TRBV6-1 to TRBJ2-3; no clear D. Germline V lookup: CDR1 MNHNS, CDR2 SASEGT. The CDR3 runs 16 residues. V was clipped by 0 bases and J by 2 bases, with 12 bases between them. CDR3 sequence reads: CASSEALAESTDTQYF. CDR3 sequence (DNA): TGTGCCAGCAGTGAAGCCCTTGCCGAGTCCACAGATACGCAGTATTTT.

This sequence joins TRBV11-2 and TRBJ1-1; no firm D call. The V end lost 1 base, the J end lost 11 bases, and 17 bases lay between the germline ends. This CDR3 region has 14 residues. The germline V gene encodes CDR1 SGHAT and CDR2 FQNNGV. The DNA for the CDR3 is TGTGCCAGCAGCTTAGGAACGGGAAGCTCGGGGGCTTTCTTT. Protein product: CASSLGTGSSGAFF.

The chain recombines TRBV10-3 with TRBJ2-3, with D tentatively TRBD2 (6 bases). Trimming took off 5 bases at V and 2 bases at J, with 8 bases between the two ends. The CDR3 loop spans 13 amino acids. CDR1 ENHRY and CDR2 SYGVKD come from the germline V gene. The chain's CDR3 is CAISRLDTDTQYF. In DNA form, the CDR3 reads TGTGCCATCAGTCGACTAGACACAGATACGCAGTATTTT.

The sample holds a few counts of this clonotype. Relative to the germline gene, one junction end is altered; a read error may explain this. The DNA of the CDR3 is TGTGCCAGCAACTTAGCGGGAATCGTAACGGAGCAGTACTTC. Residues: CASNLAGIVTEQYF. The V gene is TRBV7-2, the J gene TRBJ2-7; 8 bases are shared with TRBD2. The germline CDR1 and CDR2 sequences are SGHTA and FQGNSA. The CDR3 runs 14 residues.

This clonotype showed up many times. The CDR3 protein is CATSRDRRTSRHEQYF. The CDR3 DNA reads as TGTGCCACCAGCAGAGATCGGAGGACTAGCAGGCACGAGCAGTACTTC. The gene calls are TRBV15 and TRBJ2-7; 8 bases fit TRBD2. The germline V gene encodes CDR1 LNHNV and CDR2 YYDKDF (reference sequence). The CDR3 is 16 residues long. Trimming took 0 bases from V and 5 from J; bases not matched to a gene: 9.

This clonotype was observed many times. The rearrangement uses TRBV20-1 and TRBJ2-3; TRBD2 matches at 8 bases. Germline V CDR1 and CDR2: DFQATT, SNEGSKA (reference sequence). V shed 0 bases and J 2 bases; nucleotides not matched to a gene: 10. This CDR3 region has 17 residues. DNA for the CDR3: TGCAGTGCTAGAGACCTCGGACTAGCCCAATTCACAGATACGCAGTATTTT. Translated, it gives CSARDLGLAQFTDTQYF.

V usage is TRBV18 and J usage is TRBJ1-1; TRBD1 is a possible D gene (5 bases). Trimming removed 3 bases from V and 7 bases from J, with 15 bases in between. CDR3 length: 14 amino acids. Germline V gene sequence: CDR1 KGHSH, CDR2 LQKENI. CDR3 sequence: CASSPGQGHNEAFF. Written as DNA, the CDR3 is TGTGCCAGCTCACCGGGGCAGGGTCATAATGAAGCTTTCTTT. Together with reference TRBV18 and TRBJ1-1, the CDR3 gives the full variable domain: NAGVMQNPRHLVRRRGQEARLRCSPMKGHSHVYWYRQLPEEGLKFMVYLQKENIIDESGMPKERFSAEFPKEGPSILRIQQVVRGDSAAYFCASSPGQGHNEAFFGQGTRLTVV.

About this clonotype itself: Because it lacks the conserved phenylalanine or tryptophan at the end, this CDR3 is likely a read error. The chain links TRBV5-6 to TRBJ1-5, with D hard to call. Trimming left V 1 base short and J 4 bases short, with 15 bases between. Looked up from germline, CDR1 is SGHDT and CDR2 is YYEEEE. This CDR3 is 16 amino acids long. The CDR3 DNA reads as TGTGCCAGCAGCTTGACGTGGGATGGGTCTAATCAGCCCCAGCATTTA. Protein sequence: CASSLTWDGSNQPQHL.

Only a few counts were recorded for this clonotype. The CDR3 nucleotides are TGCGCCAGCAGCTACGGGACCGCCTCCTACGAGCAGTACTTC. Encoded protein: CASSYGTASYEQYF. The chain uses TRBV5-1 and TRBJ2-7; TRBD1 or TRBD2 may be the D gene (5 bases each). The germline V gene encodes CDR1 SGHRS and CDR2 YFSETQ. V was pared by 3 bases and J by 0 bases, with 10 bases between. The CDR3 length is 14 residues.

This clonotype has at least ten counts. In DNA, the CDR3 is TGCAGTGCTAGAGATGCGGGGAGGGGTGTGGGGAACACTGAAGCTTTCTTT. Encoded protein: CSARDAGRGVGNTEAFF. The chain is built from TRBV20-1 and TRBJ1-1; D perhaps matches TRBD1 (5 bases). The V gene lost 0 bases and the J gene lost 1 base, with 18 bases spanning the gap. This CDR3 is built from 17 residues. The germline gives CDR1 DFQATT, CDR2 SNEGSKA (reference sequence).

The chain joins TRBV5-1 to TRBJ2-3; 12 bases map to TRBD1. This CDR3 region has 16 residues. V was pared by 4 bases and J by 5 bases, with 8 bases of the junction left unmatched. Per germline, CDR1 SGHRS and CDR2 YFSETQ. Here the CDR3 reads CASSRGTGGAGDTQYF. The CDR3 DNA is TGCGCCAGCAGCCGAGGGACAGGGGGCGCGGGAGATACGCAGTATTTT.

This clonotype has more than one count but fewer than ten. The chain has TRBV29-1 and TRBJ1-4; 7 nucleotides match TRBD1. The trim removed 2 bases at V and 8 bases at J, leaving 5 bases unmatched. In germline, CDR1 is SQVTM, CDR2 ANQGSEA. CDR3 length: 13 amino acids. The CDR3 protein is CSVEQGVSEKLFF. The CDR3 nucleotides read TGCAGCGTTGAACAGGGGGTATCGGAAAAACTGTTTTTT.

The CDR3 spells CASSSTRVRLADTQYF. CDR3 bases: TGTGCCAGCAGTTCGACCAGGGTGAGGTTGGCAGATACGCAGTATTTT. V and J are TRBV28 and TRBJ2-3; possibly TRBD1 for D (5 bases). Deletions cut 4 bases from V and 4 bases from J, with 18 bases between. Germline CDR1 is MDHEN and CDR2 is SYDVKM. The CDR3 is 16 amino acids.

This clonotype was picked up many times. The chain employs TRBV20-1 and TRBJ1-3; 7 bases match TRBD1. V shed 2 bases and J 2 bases; nucleotides not matched to a gene: 9. CDR1 is DFQATT and CDR2 is SNEGSKA in the germline V gene (reference sequence). CDR3 length: 16 amino acids. For the CDR3, the DNA is TGCAGTGCTAGACCCGAATACACAGGGGCTGGAAACACCATATATTTT. Its translation is CSARPEYTGAGNTIYF.

Comments on this clonotype: This CDR3 is missing its conserved last phenylalanine or tryptophan, likely due to a read error. The chain employs TRBV5-1 and TRBJ2-5; no clear D. CDR1 is SGHRS and CDR2 is YFSETQ in the germline V gene. The CDR3 has 13 residues. Trimming cost V 6 bases and J 4 bases, with 13 bases left between them. CDR3 protein: CASTGPKRETQYL. CDR3 in DNA: TGCGCCAGCACCGGGCCAAAGCGAGAGACCCAGTACCTC.

This clonotype appeared many times. The chain recombines TRBV6-5 with TRBJ1-2; 8 bases are a match to TRBD1. The CDR3 is made up of 15 amino acids. V trimming: 8 bases; J trimming: 4 bases; junction bases outside the gene matches: 12. CDR1 is MNHEY and CDR2 is SVGAGI in the germline V gene. CDR3 nucleotides: TGTGCCAGCGGGCGCAGGGGGCGGGCTGGCTATGGCTACACCTTC. Amino acid sequence: CASGRRGRAGYGYTF.

This clonotype was seen repeatedly, ten times or more. This chain connects TRBV10-3 to TRBJ2-2; D is ambiguous. The germline CDR1 and CDR2 sequences are ENHRY and SYGVKD. The CDR3 extends over 14 amino acids. V was clipped by 11 bases and J by 0 bases, with 13 bases between them. The CDR3: CASLKGANTGELFF. The CDR3 DNA reads as TGTGCCTCCCTGAAGGGCGCGAACACCGGGGAGCTGTTTTTT.

This chain uses TRBV28 with TRBJ2-5; 9 bases match TRBD2. Germline values: CDR1 MDHEN, CDR2 SYDVKM. V dropped 5 bases and J dropped 2; count of bases not matched to a gene: 6. This CDR3 is 15 amino acids long. In DNA form, the CDR3 reads TGTGCCAGCAGTGGGGCGACTAGCGGTCAAGAGACCCAGTACTTC. Its translation is CASSGATSGQETQYF.

To note about this clonotype: Compared with germline, one end of the junction differs, possibly owing to a read error. CDR3 nucleotide sequence: TGTGCCAACAGCTTGGGGGTGGAAGAGACCCAGTACTTC. It codes for CANSLGVEETQYF. V is TRBV7-2 and J is TRBJ2-5, with D perhaps assigned TRBD1 or TRBD2 (5 bases each). CDR3 length equals 13 residues. Germline V lookup: CDR1 SGHTA, CDR2 FQGNSA.

This clonotype was detected many times. The V call is TRBV4-1, the J call TRBJ1-1; TRBD1 agrees at 9 bases. The CDR3 is 14 amino acids. Germline V gene data show CDR1 as MGHRA and CDR2 as YSYEKL. The V and J ends lost 6 bases and 1 base, in that order; junction bases with no gene match: 3. The CDR3 loop reads CASRMTGGNTEAFF. CDR3 bases: TGCGCCAGCAGGATGACAGGGGGGAACACTGAAGCTTTCTTT.

Many counts were recorded for this clonotype. This chain joins TRBV6-5 and TRBJ1-6; no definite D call. Trimming removed 0 bases at V and 6 bases at J, with 15 bases between. CDR1 MNHEY and CDR2 SVGAGI come from the germline V gene. This CDR3 has 17 amino acids. CDR3 in amino acids: CASSYSSGDTGNSPLHF. The CDR3 DNA reads as TGTGCCAGCAGTTACTCGTCCGGGGATACGGGTAATTCACCCCTCCACTTT.

The V gene is TRBV6-1, the J gene TRBJ2-7; tentative D call: TRBD1 (5 bases). Germline V gene data show CDR1 as MNHNS and CDR2 as SASEGT. CDR3 length equals 13 residues. V lost 7 bases and J 0 bases, leaving 10 bases between the germline ends. The CDR3 coding sequence is TGTGCCAGCAAATTGACAGCCTCCTACGAGCAGTACGTC. Residues: CASKLTASYEQYV.

This clonotype has a handful of counts. This rearrangement joins TRBV6-2 or TRBV6-3 to TRBJ2-7; possibly TRBD1 or TRBD2 for D (5 bases each). This CDR3 comprises 14 residues. Between the trimmed V and J ends, which lost 4 bases and 3 bases, there was a span of 13 bases. The germline gives CDR1 MNHEY, CDR2 SVGEGT. The CDR3 loop is CASSWGPNNYEQYF. The CDR3 DNA reads as TGTGCCAGCAGTTGGGGACCCAATAACTACGAGCAGTACTTC.